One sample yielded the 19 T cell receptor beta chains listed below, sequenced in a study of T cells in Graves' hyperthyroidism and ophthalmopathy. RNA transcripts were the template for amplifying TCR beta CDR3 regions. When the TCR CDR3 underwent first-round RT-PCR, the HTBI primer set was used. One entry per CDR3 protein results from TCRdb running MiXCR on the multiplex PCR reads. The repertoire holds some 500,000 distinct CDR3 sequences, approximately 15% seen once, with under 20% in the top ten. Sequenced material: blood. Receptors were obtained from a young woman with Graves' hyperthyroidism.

CDR3 sequence (DNA): TGCGCCAGCAGCCAACGGGTTGAGCAGTTCTTC. It yields the protein CASSQRVEQFF. The chain is built from TRBV4-1 and TRBJ2-1; D is unclear. CDR3 length: 11 amino acids. The ends were cut back, 2 bases at V and 9 bases at J, with 5 bases in the middle. The germline gives CDR1 MGHRA, CDR2 YSYEKL.

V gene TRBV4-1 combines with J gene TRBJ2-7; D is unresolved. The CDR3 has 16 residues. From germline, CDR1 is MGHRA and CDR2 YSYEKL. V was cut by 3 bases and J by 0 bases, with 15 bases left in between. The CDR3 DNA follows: TGCGCCAGCAGCCATTCCCAAGTCCTCGACTCCTACGAGCAGTACTTC. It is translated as CASSHSQVLDSYEQYF.

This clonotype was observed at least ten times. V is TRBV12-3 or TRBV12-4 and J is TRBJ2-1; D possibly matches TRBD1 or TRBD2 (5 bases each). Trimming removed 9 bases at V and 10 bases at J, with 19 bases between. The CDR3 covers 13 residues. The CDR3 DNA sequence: TGTGCCAGTAGCCCCGGGACGCGAGGGGAGCAGTTCTTC. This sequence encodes CASSPGTRGEQFF.

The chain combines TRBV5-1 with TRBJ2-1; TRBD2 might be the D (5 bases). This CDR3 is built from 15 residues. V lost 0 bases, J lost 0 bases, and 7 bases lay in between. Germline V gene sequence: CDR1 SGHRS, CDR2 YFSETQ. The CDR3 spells CASSLARDSYNEQFF. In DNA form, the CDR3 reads TGCGCCAGCAGCTTGGCTCGGGACTCCTACAATGAGCAGTTCTTC.

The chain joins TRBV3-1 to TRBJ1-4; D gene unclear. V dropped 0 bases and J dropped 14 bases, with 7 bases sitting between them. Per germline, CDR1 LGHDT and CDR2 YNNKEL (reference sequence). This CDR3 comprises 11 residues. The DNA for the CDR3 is TGTGCCAGCAGCCAAGAGTTTGAGCTGTTTTTT. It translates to CASSQEFELFF.

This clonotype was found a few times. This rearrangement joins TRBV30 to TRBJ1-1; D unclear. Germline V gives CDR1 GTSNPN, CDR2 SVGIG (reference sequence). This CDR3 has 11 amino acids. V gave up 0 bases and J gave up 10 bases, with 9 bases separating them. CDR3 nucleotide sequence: TGTGCCTGGAGTGTAGGGCCTCTAGCTTTCTTT. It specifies CAWSVGPLAFF.

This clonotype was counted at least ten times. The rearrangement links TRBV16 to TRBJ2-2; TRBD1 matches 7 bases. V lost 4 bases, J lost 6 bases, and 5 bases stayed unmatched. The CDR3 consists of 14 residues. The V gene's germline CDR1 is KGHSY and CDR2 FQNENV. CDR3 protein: CASSRVDRAGELFF. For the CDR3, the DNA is TGTGCCAGCAGCCGCGTCGACAGGGCCGGGGAGCTGTTTTTT.

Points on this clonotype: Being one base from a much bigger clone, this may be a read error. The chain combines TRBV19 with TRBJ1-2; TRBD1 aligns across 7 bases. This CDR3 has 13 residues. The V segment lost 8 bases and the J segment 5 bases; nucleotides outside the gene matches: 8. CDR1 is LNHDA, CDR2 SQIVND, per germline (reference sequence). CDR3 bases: TGTGCCAGTGGGATACAGGGGAAATATGGCTACACCTTC. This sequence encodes CASGIQGKYGYTF.

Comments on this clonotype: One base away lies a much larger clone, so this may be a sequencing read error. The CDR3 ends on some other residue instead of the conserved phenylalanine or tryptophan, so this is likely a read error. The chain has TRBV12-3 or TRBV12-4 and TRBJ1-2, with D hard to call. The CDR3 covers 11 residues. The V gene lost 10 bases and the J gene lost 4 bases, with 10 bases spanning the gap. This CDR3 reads CATEKAYGYTS. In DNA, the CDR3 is TGTGCCACCGAAAAGGCCTATGGCTACACCTCC.

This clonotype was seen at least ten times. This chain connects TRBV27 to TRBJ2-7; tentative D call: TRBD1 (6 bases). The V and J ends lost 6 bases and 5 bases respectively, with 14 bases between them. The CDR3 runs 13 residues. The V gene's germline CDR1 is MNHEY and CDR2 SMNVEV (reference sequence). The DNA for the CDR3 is TGTGCCAGCAGGATCAGGGGAGATGACGAGCAGTACTTC. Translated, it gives CASRIRGDDEQYF.

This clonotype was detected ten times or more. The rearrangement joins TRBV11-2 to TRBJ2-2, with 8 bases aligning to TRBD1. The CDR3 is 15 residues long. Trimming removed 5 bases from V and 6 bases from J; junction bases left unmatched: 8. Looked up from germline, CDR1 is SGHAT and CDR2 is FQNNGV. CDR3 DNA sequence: TGTGCCAGCAGCACCGGGACAGGTTCGGCCGGGGAGCTGTTTTTT. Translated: CASSTGTGSAGELFF.

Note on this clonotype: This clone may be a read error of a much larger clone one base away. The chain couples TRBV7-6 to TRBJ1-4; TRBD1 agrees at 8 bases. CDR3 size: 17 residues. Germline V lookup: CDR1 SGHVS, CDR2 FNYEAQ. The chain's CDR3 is CASSFDRGGSTNEKPFF. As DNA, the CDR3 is TGTGCCAGCAGCTTTGACAGGGGAGGGAGTACTAATGAAAAACCGTTTTTT.

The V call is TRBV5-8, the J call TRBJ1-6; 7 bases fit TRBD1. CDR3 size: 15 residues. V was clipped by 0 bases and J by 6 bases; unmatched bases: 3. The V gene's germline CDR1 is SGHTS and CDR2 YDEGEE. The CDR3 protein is CASSLGDRRNSPLHF. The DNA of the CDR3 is TGTGCCAGCAGCTTGGGGGACAGACGTAATTCACCCCTCCACTTT. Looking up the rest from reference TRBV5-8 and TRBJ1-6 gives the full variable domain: EAGVTQSPTHLIKTRGQQATLRCSPISGHTSVYWYQQALGLGLQFLLWYDEGEERNRGNFPPRFSGRQFPNYSSELNVNALELEDSALYLCASSLGDRRNSPLHFGNGTRLTVT.

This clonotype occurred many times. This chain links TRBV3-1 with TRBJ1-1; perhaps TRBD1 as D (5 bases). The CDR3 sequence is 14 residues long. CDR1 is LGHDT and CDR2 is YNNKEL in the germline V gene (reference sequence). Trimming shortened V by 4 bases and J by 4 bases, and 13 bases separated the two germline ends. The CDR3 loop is CASSPGTEATEAFF. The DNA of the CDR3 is TGTGCCAGCAGCCCCGGGACCGAGGCCACTGAAGCTTTCTTT.

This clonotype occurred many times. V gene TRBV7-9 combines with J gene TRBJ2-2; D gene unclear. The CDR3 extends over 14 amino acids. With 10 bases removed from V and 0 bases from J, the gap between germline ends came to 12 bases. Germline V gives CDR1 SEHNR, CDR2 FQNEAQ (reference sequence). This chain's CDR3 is CAIPRGPNTGELFF. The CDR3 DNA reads TGTGCCATCCCTCGCGGTCCGAACACCGGGGAGCTGTTTTTT.

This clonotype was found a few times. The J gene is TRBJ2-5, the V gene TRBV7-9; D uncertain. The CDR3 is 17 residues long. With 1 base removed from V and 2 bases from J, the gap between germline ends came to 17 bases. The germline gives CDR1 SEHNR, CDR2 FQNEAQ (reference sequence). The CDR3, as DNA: TGTGCCAGCAGCTTAGTGGAACGTGATAGGCAGCAAGAGACCCAGTACTTC. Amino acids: CASSLVERDRQQETQYF.

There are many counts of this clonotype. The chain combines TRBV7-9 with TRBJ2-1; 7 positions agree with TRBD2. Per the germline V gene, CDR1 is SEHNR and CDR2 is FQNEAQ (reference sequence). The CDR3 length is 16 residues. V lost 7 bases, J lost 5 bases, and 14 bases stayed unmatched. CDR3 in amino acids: CASIKRDAGRDNEQFF. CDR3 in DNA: TGTGCCAGCATTAAGCGGGATGCCGGCAGAGACAATGAGCAGTTCTTC.

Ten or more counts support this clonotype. The CDR3 DNA is TGCGCCAGCAGCCCACTAGACCCTCAAGAGACCCAGTACTTC. This sequence encodes CASSPLDPQETQYF. The chain has TRBV5-1 and TRBJ2-5; perhaps TRBD2 as D (5 bases). V was trimmed by 4 bases and J by 2 bases, leaving 12 bases between them. Germline values: CDR1 SGHRS, CDR2 YFSETQ. CDR3 length equals 14 residues.

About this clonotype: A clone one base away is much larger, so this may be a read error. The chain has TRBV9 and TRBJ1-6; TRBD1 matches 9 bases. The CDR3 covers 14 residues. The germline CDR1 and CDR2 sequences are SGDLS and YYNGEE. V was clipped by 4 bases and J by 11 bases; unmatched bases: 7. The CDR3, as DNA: TGTGCCAGCAGCCTACAGGGGGCGAATCCACCCCTCCACTTT. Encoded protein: CASSLQGANPPLHF.